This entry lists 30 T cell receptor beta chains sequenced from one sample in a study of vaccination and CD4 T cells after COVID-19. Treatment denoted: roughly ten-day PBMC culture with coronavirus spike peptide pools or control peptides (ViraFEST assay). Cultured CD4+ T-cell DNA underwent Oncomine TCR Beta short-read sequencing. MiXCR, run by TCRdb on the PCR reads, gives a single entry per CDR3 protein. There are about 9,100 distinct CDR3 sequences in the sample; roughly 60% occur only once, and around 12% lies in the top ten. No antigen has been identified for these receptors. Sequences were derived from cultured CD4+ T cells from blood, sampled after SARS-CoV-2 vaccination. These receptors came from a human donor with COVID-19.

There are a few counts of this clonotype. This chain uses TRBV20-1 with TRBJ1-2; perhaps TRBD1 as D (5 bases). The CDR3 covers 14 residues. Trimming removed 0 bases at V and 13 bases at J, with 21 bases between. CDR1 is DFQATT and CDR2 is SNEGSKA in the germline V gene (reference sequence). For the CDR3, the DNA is TGCAGTGCTAGAGATAGTTGGGGGGTCGGTGACTGCACCTTC. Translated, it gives CSARDSWGVGDCTF.

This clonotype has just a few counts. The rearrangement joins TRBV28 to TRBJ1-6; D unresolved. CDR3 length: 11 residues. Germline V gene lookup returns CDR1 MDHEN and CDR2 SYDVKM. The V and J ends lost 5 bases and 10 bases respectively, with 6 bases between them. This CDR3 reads CASSQTSPLHF. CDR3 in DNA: TGTGCCAGCAGTCAAACCTCACCCCTCCACTTT. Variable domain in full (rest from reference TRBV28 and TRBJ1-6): DVKVTQSSRYLVKRTGEKVFLECVQDMDHENMFWYRQDPGLGLRLIYFSYDVKMKEKGDIPEGYSVSREKKERFSLILESASTNQTSMYLCASSQTSPLHFGNGTRLTVT.

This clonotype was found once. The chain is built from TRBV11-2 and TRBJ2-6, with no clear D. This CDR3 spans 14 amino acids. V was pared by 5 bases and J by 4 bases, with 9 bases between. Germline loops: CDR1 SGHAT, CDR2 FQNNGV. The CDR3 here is CASSRLVGANVLTF. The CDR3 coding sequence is TGTGCCAGCAGCCGATTAGTCGGGGCCAACGTCCTGACTTTC.

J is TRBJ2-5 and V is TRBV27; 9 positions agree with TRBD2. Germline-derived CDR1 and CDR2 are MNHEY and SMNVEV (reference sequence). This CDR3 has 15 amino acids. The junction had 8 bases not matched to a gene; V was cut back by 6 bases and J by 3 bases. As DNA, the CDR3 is TGTGCCAGCAGGCGGCTTAGCGGGGGTGAAGAGACCCAGTACTTC. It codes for CASRRLSGGEETQYF.

The CDR3 here is CATTALGNTEAFF. The CDR3 DNA follows: TGTGCCACCACAGCCTTGGGGAACACTGAAGCTTTCTTT. This chain uses TRBV25-1 with TRBJ1-1, with D hard to call. Trimming took 10 bases from V and 1 from J, leaving 13 bases between them. The CDR3 sequence is 13 residues long. Germline CDR1 reads MGHDK; CDR2 reads SYGVNS. The full variable domain, with the rest looked up from reference TRBV25-1 and TRBJ1-1, is EADIYQTPRYLVIGTGKKITLECSQTMGHDKMYWYQQDPGMELHLIHYSYGVNSTEKGDLSSESTVSRIRTEHFPLTLESARPSHTSQYLCATTALGNTEAFFGQGTRLTVV.

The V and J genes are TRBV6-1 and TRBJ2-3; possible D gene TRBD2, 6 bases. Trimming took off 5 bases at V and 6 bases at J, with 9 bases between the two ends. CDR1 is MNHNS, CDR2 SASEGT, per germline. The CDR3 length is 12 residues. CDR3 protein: CASSKLADTQYF. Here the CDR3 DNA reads TGTGCCAGCAGTAAGCTAGCGGATACGCAGTATTTT.

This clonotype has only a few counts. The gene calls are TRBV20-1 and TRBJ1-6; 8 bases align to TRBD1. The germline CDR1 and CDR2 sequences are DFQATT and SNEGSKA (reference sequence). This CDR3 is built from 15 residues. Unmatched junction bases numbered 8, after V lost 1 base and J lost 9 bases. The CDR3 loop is CSARGAQGAFSPLHF. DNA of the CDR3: TGCAGTGCTAGAGGTGCTCAGGGGGCGTTTTCACCCCTCCACTTT.

Here the CDR3 DNA reads TGTGCCAGCAGCGCAGTGGAGGGTGGTCAGCCCCAGCATTTT. It specifies CASSAVEGGQPQHF. The chain recombines TRBV21-1 with TRBJ1-5. TRBV21-1 is tagged as a pseudogene. This CDR3 has 14 residues.

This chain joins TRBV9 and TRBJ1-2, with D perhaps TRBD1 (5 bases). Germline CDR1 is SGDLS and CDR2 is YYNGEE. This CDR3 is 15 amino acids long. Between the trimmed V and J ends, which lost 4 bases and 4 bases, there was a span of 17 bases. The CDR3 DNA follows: TGTGCCAGCAGCCTCGGGGCTACACCGACCTATGGCTACACCTTC. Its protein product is CASSLGATPTYGYTF.

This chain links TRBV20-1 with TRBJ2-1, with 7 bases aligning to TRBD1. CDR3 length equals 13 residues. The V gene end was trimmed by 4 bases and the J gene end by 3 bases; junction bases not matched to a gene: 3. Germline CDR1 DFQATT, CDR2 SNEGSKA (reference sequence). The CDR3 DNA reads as TGCAGTGCTAAACGGGACAGCTACAATGAGCAGTTCTTC. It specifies CSAKRDSYNEQFF.

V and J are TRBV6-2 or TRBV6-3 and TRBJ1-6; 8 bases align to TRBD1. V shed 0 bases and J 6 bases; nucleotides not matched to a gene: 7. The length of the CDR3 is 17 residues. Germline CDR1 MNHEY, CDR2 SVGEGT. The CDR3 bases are TGTGCCAGCAGTTACTCGGGCCAGGGGGCTGGTAATTCACCCCTCCACTTT. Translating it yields CASSYSGQGAGNSPLHF.

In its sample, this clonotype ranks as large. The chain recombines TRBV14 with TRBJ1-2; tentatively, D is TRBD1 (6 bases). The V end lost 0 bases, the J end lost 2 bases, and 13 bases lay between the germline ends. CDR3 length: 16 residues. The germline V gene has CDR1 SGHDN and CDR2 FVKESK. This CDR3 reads CASSQDLRGRNYGYTF. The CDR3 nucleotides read TGTGCCAGCAGCCAAGATCTCCGGGGGCGCAACTATGGCTACACCTTC.

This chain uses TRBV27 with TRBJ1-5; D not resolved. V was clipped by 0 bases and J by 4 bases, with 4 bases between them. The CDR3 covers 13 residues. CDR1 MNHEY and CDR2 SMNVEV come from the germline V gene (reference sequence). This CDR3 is CASSLSQNQPQHF. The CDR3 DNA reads TGTGCCAGCAGTTTATCGCAAAATCAGCCCCAGCATTTT.

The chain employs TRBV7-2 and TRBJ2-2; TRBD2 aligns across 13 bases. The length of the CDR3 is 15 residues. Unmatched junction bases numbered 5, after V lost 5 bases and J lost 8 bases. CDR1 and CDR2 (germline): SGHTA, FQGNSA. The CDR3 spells CASSETSGGTGELFF. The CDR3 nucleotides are TGTGCCAGCAGCGAGACTAGCGGGGGGACTGGGGAGCTGTTTTTT.

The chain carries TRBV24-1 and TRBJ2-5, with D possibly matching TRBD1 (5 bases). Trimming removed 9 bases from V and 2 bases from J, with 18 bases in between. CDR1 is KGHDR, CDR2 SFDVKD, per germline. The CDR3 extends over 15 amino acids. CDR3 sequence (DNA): TGTGCCACCGGGGCCGTAGGGGCCGGACAAGAGACCCAGTACTTC. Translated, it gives CATGAVGAGQETQYF.

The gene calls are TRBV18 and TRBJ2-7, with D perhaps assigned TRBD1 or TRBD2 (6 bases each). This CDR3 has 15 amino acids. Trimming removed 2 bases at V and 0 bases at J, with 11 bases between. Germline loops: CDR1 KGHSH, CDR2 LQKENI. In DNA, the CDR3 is TGTGCCAGCTCACCAAGGGGGGCAAGCTCCTACGAGCAGTACTTC. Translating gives CASSPRGASSYEQYF. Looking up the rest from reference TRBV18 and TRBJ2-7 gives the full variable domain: NAGVMQNPRHLVRRRGQEARLRCSPMKGHSHVYWYRQLPEEGLKFMVYLQKENIIDESGMPKERFSAEFPKEGPSILRIQQVVRGDSAAYFCASSPRGASSYEQYFGPGTRLTVT.

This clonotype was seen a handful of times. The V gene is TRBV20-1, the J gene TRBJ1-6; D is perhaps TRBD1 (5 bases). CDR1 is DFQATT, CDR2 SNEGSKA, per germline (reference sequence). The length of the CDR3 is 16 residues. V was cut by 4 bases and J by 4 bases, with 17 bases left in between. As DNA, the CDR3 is TGCAGTGCTACCCCGGGACTCCGGGCGTATAATTCACCCCTCCACTTT. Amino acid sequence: CSATPGLRAYNSPLHF.

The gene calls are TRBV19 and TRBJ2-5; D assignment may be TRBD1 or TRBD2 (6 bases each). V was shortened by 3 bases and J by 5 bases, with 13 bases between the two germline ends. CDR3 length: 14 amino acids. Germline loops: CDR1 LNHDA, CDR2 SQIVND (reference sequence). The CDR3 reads CASSMGGEVETQYF. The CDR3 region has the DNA TGTGCCAGTAGTATGGGGGGCGAGGTGGAGACCCAGTACTTC.

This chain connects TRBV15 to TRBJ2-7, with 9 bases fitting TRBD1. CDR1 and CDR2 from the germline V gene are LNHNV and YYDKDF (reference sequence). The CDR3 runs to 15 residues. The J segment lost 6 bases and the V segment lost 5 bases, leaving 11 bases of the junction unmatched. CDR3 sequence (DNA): TGTGCCACCAGCGAGAGTCCGGGACAGGGTAGCGAGCAGTACTTC. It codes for CATSESPGQGSEQYF.

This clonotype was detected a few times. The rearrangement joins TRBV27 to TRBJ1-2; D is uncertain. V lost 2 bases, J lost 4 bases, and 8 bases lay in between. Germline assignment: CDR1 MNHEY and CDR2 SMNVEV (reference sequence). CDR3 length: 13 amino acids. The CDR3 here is CASSLQASYGYTF. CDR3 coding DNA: TGTGCCAGCAGTTTACAGGCCTCCTATGGCTACACCTTC.

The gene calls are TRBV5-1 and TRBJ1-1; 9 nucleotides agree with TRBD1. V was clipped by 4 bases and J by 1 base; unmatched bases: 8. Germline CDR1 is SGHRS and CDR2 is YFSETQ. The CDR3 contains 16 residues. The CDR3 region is CASSAGAGQGNTEAFF. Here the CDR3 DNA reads TGCGCCAGCAGCGCGGGGGCGGGACAGGGGAACACTGAAGCTTTCTTT.

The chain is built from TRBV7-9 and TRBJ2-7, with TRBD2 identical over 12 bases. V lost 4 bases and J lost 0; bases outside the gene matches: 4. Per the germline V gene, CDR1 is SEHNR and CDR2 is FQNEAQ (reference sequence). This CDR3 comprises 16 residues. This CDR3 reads CASSSPGLAGSYEQYF. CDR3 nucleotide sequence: TGTGCCAGCAGCTCCCCGGGACTAGCGGGCTCCTACGAGCAGTACTTC.

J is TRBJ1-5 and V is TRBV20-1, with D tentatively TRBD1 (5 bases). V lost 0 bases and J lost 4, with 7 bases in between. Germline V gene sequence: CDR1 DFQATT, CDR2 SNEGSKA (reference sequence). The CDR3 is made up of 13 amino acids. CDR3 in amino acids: CSARDAGNQPQHF. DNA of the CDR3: TGCAGTGCTAGAGATGCAGGGAATCAGCCCCAGCATTTT.

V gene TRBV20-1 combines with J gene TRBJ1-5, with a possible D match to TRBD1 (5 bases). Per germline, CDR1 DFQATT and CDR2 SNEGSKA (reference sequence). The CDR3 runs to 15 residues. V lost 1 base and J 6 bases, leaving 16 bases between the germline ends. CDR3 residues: CSARGSGTAIQPQHF. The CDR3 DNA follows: TGCAGTGCTAGAGGCTCAGGGACGGCAATTCAGCCCCAGCATTTT.

This CDR3 is CASSFSKGLAGGVYEQYF. CDR3 nucleotides: TGTGCCAGCAGCTTCTCCAAAGGCCTAGCGGGGGGAGTATACGAGCAGTACTTC. This rearrangement joins TRBV11-3 to TRBJ2-7, with TRBD2 matching over 11 bases. From germline, CDR1 is SGHNT and CDR2 YENEEA. The CDR3 totals 18 residues. After removal of 3 bases from V and 4 bases from J, the junction contained 14 bases not matched to a gene.

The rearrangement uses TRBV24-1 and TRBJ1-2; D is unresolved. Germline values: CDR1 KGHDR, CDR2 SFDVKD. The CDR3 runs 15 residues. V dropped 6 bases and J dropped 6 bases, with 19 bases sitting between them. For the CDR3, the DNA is TGTGCCACCAGTAATGCACCTGAGGAGGTCCATGGCTACACCTTC. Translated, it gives CATSNAPEEVHGYTF.

The CDR3 reads CSAGPGASQETQYF. The CDR3 nucleotides are TGCAGTGCCGGACCAGGGGCATCCCAAGAGACCCAGTACTTC. This chain connects TRBV20-1 to TRBJ2-5, with D perhaps TRBD1 (6 bases). This CDR3 contains 14 residues. Germline lookup yields CDR1 DFQATT and CDR2 SNEGSKA (reference sequence). The ends were cut back, 6 bases at V and 1 base at J, with 15 bases in the middle.

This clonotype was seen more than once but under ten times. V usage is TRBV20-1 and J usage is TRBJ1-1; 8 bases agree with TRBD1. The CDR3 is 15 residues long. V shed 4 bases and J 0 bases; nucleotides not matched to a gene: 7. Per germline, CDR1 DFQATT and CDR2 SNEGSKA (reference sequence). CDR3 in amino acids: CSATRTGTLNTEAFF. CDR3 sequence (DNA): TGCAGTGCTACCCGGACAGGGACGCTGAACACTGAAGCTTTCTTT.

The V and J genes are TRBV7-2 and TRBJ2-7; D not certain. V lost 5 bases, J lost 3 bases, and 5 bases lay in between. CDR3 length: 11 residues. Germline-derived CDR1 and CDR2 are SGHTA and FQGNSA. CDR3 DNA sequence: TGTGCCAGCAGCAACAACTACGAGCAGTACTTC. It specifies CASSNNYEQYF.

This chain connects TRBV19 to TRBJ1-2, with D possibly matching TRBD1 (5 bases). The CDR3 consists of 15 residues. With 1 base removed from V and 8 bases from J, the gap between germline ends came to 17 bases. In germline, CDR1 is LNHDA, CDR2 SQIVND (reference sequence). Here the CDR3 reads CASSIAGRVESGYTF. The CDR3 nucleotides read TGTGCCAGTAGTATAGCCGGCAGGGTGGAGAGCGGCTACACCTTC. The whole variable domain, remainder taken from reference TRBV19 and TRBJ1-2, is DGGITQSPKYLFRKEGQNVTLSCEQNLNHDAMYWYRQDPGQGLRLIYYSQIVNDFQKGDIAEGYSVSREKKESFPLTVTSAQKNPTAFYLCASSIAGRVESGYTFGSGTRLTVV.